The entry below describes one T cell receptor beta chain. Its antigen remains unidentified. This record belongs to a study of T cell repertoires in cytomegalovirus infection. Study background: It can be stated that public TCR beta signatures indicated CMV infection as well as a matching HLA type. General study results and limits: Using cumulative public TCR beta family frequency, the authors identified those who carried CMV together with the relevant HLA. The ex vivo response was dominated by HLA-C-restricted CMV-specific TCR beta clonotypes.

The germline CDR1 and CDR2 sequences are SNHLY and FYNNEI. The CDR3 runs to 10 residues. The ends were cut back, 4 bases at V and 4 bases at J, with 2 bases in the middle. MiXCR was run by TCRdb on the reads, yielding one entry per CDR3 protein. This table has around 110,000 distinct CDR3 sequences, 9.5% to 13% appearing once. Sequenced input: PBMCs, sequenced either directly or after in vitro stimulation (not recorded which). The V and J genes are TRBV2 and TRBJ2-7; the D is unclear. This clonotype was obtained from a human donor in good health (CMV status not recorded). Some clones in this sample may be carry-over from other donors' samples. Written as DNA, the CDR3 is TGTGCCAGCAGTGTATACGAGCAGTACTTC. Amino acids: CASSVYEQYF.